The 10 T cell receptor beta chains below come from one sample, sequenced in a study of T cell responses to AZD1222 COVID-19 vaccine. The data were produced by immunoSEQ multiplex PCR, yet TCRdb's version contains in-frame clones alone and is incomplete. The data hold about 200,000 clones, with roughly 94% observed a single time. This specimen consisted of peripheral blood, obtained 28 days after the second dose of the MenACWY control vaccine. Receptor source: an adult who received the MenACWY meningococcal vaccine as a control.

The DNA for the CDR3 is TGTGCCAGCAGCCCTACCCTGGGGGGCACTGAAGCTTTCTTT. Protein: CASSPTLGGTEAFF. This chain uses TRBV2 with TRBJ1-1; TRBD1 might be the D (5 bases). Germline V gene lookup returns CDR1 SNHLY and CDR2 FYNNEI. This CDR3 has 14 residues. V lost 6 bases, J lost 4 bases, and 15 bases lay in between.

The rearrangement joins TRBV27 to TRBJ1-1; D is unresolved. This CDR3 spans 15 amino acids. Germline V gene lookup returns CDR1 MNHEY and CDR2 SMNVEV (reference sequence). V lost 7 bases and J lost 0, with 15 bases in between. The CDR3 region has the DNA TGTGCCAGCACCAACCTCAAGGGCCTGAACACTGAAGCTTTCTTT. Its translation: CASTNLKGLNTEAFF.

The V and J genes are TRBV3-1 (or the pseudogene TRBV3-2) and TRBJ2-7; tentatively, D is TRBD2 (6 bases). The length of the CDR3 is 12 residues. Trimming cost V 3 bases and J 6 bases, with 9 bases left between them. CDR1 and CDR2 from the germline V gene are LGHDT and YNNKEL (reference sequence). Here the CDR3 DNA reads TGTGCCAGCAGCCAGCCCGGGGGCGAGCAGTACTTC. Protein: CASSQPGGEQYF.

J is TRBJ2-1 and V is TRBV19; TRBD1 is a possible D gene (6 bases). The V and J ends lost 5 bases and 4 bases respectively, with 12 bases between them. CDR1 is LNHDA, CDR2 SQIVND, per germline (reference sequence). This CDR3 is 14 amino acids long. CDR3 residues: CASSSAGQYNEQFF. CDR3 nucleotide sequence: TGTGCCAGTAGTTCGGCAGGACAGTACAATGAGCAGTTCTTC. Variable domain in full (rest from reference TRBV19 and TRBJ2-1): DGGITQSPKYLFRKEGQNVTLSCEQNLNHDAMYWYRQDPGQGLRLIYYSQIVNDFQKGDIAEGYSVSREKKESFPLTVTSAQKNPTAFYLCASSSAGQYNEQFFGPGTRLTVL.

The genes are TRBV28 and TRBJ1-5, with TRBD1 matching over 10 bases. Germline CDR1 is MDHEN and CDR2 is SYDVKM. This CDR3 comprises 16 residues. The V gene end was trimmed by 3 bases and the J gene end by 4 bases; junction bases not matched to a gene: 6. CDR3 sequence (DNA): TGTGCCAGCAGTTTCGGGACAGGGGTTGGTAATCAGCCCCAGCATTTT. It is translated as CASSFGTGVGNQPQHF.

The chain links TRBV28 to TRBJ1-1; D remains ambiguous. The CDR3 is 12 residues long. V lost 7 bases, J lost 1 base, and 7 bases lay in between. The germline gives CDR1 MDHEN, CDR2 SYDVKM. As DNA, the CDR3 is TGTGCCAGCACCACACAGAACACTGAAGCTTTCTTT. This encodes CASTTQNTEAFF. Together with reference TRBV28 and TRBJ1-1, the CDR3 gives the full variable domain: DVKVTQSSRYLVKRTGEKVFLECVQDMDHENMFWYRQDPGLGLRLIYFSYDVKMKEKGDIPEGYSVSREKKERFSLILESASTNQTSMYLCASTTQNTEAFFGQGTRLTVV.

The sample holds one count of this clone. J is TRBJ2-3 and V is TRBV24-1; 11 nucleotides agree with TRBD2. J was trimmed by 1 base and V by 8 bases; bases with no gene match: 4. Germline assignment: CDR1 KGHDR and CDR2 SFDVKD. This CDR3 is built from 15 residues. CDR3 in DNA: TGTGCCACCACTAGCGGGGGGACCGGCACAGATACGCAGTATTTT. Translation: CATTSGGTGTDTQYF.

The chain couples TRBV15 to TRBJ2-7; D not resolved. V lost 5 bases, J lost 4 bases, and 12 bases lay in between. Germline V CDR1 and CDR2: LNHNV, YYDKDF (reference sequence). This CDR3 has 13 residues. The CDR3 sequence is CATSSDLPYEQYF. CDR3 bases: TGTGCCACCAGCTCCGATCTTCCTTACGAGCAGTACTTC.

The chain couples TRBV24-1 to TRBJ2-2; no firm D call. Germline V lookup: CDR1 KGHDR, CDR2 SFDVKD. Trimming removed 7 bases from V and 3 bases from J, with 8 bases in between. CDR3 length equals 13 residues. The CDR3 here is CATSFGDTGELFF. The DNA of the CDR3 is TGTGCCACCAGCTTCGGCGACACCGGGGAGCTGTTTTTT.

The rearrangement links TRBV7-9 to TRBJ2-1, with 11 positions matching TRBD2. Germline V gives CDR1 SEHNR, CDR2 FQNEAQ (reference sequence). Trimming cost V 5 bases and J 4 bases; bases outside gene matches: 10. This CDR3 has 17 residues. The CDR3 region is CASSLLAGDFSYNEQFF. CDR3 bases: TGTGCCAGCAGCCTACTAGCGGGGGACTTTTCGTACAATGAGCAGTTCTTC.